One sample yielded the 24 T cell receptor beta chains listed below, sequenced in a study of post-analysis software for immune sequencing data. Study-wide results and caveats: Four to six TRBV segments were significantly more frequent in patients than in controls. TRBV5-6, TRBV5-1 and TRBV20-1 were among these segments.

Incorporated into the TCR beta cDNA libraries were unique molecular identifiers, which served to reduce PCR and sequencing biases. TCRdb analysed the PCR reads with MiXCR anew, one entry per CDR3 protein. This table has about 620,000 distinct CDR3 sequences, 44% appearing once. These receptors lack a known antigen. Sequencing was done on a sample of blood. The receptor set was obtained from a girl under 18 with multiple sclerosis.

The rearrangement uses TRBV12-3 or TRBV12-4 and TRBJ1-2; a weak D match, TRBD1 (6 bases). Trimming shortened V by 5 bases and J by 7 bases, and 17 bases separated the two germline ends. The CDR3 is made up of 14 amino acids. For the CDR3, the DNA is TGTGCCAGCAGTCAAACAGGGTTATCGGGTGGCTACACCTTC. Protein: CASSQTGLSGGYTF.

This chain uses TRBV10-3 with TRBJ2-7; D remains ambiguous. Trimming took off 2 bases at V and 4 bases at J, with 15 bases between the two ends. The CDR3 is made up of 15 amino acids. Germline V gives CDR1 ENHRY, CDR2 SYGVKD. CDR3 coding DNA: TGTGCCATCAGTGAGGGGGTCCCCACGAATTACGAGCAGTACTTC. Protein: CAISEGVPTNYEQYF.

The rearrangement links TRBV12-3 or TRBV12-4 to TRBJ1-2; D unresolved. The V and J ends lost 11 bases and 0 bases respectively, with 13 bases between them. The CDR3 is 13 amino acids. CDR3 protein: CAAREGTNYGYTF. The CDR3 DNA sequence: TGTGCCGCGCGGGAGGGCACTAACTATGGCTACACCTTC.

On this clonotype itself: Mismatch with germline at one junction end may stem from a read error. The rearrangement uses TRBV12-3 or TRBV12-4 and TRBJ2-3, with D perhaps TRBD2 (5 bases). The CDR3 contains 15 residues. CDR3 residues: CASSFSEAATDAQYF. The CDR3 region has the DNA TGTGCCAGCAGTTTCTCCGAAGCGGCCACAGATGCGCAGTATTTT.

The chain recombines TRBV7-9 with TRBJ2-5, with a possible D match to TRBD1 (6 bases). CDR1 is SEHNR and CDR2 is FQNEAQ in the germline V gene (reference sequence). V lost 5 bases and J 3 bases, leaving 10 bases between the germline ends. CDR3 length: 13 residues. In nucleotides, the CDR3 is TGTGCCAGCAGCACAACAGGGAAAGAGACCCAGTACTTC. This gives the protein CASSTTGKETQYF.

The gene calls are TRBV4-1 and TRBJ1-2; no clear D. The germline V and J ends were trimmed by 6 bases and 3 bases, with 14 bases remaining between them. This CDR3 has 14 amino acids. Germline CDR1 is MGHRA and CDR2 is YSYEKL. The CDR3 bases are TGCGCCAGCAGGCCACCTGGGGTGGACTATGGCTACACCTTC. Encoded protein: CASRPPGVDYGYTF.

V is TRBV7-6 and J is TRBJ2-1; D is ambiguous. CDR1 is SGHVS, CDR2 FNYEAQ, per germline. The CDR3 extends over 14 amino acids. V lost 5 bases to trimming and J lost 4 bases, with 12 bases between them. CDR3: CASSADTGYNEQFF. DNA for the CDR3: TGTGCCAGCAGCGCCGATACCGGATACAATGAGCAGTTCTTC.

This clonotype was recorded once. This rearrangement joins TRBV20-1 to TRBJ2-4, with a tentative D call TRBD1 (6 bases). The J call may be faulty, since TRBJ2-7 better matches the DNA end. The V gene's germline CDR1 is DFQATT and CDR2 SNEGSKA (reference sequence). The CDR3 covers 12 residues. CDR3 region: CSAKDRFYEQYF. The CDR3 nucleotides are TGCAGTGCTAAAGACAGGTTCTACGAGCAGTACTTC.

The genes are TRBV29-1 and TRBJ2-1; tentative D call: TRBD1 (6 bases). This CDR3 is 13 amino acids long. Germline loops: CDR1 SQVTM, CDR2 ANQGSEA. V was cut by 3 bases and J by 0 bases, with 6 bases left in between. Here the CDR3 reads CSVDRGSYNEQFF. CDR3 coding DNA: TGCAGCGTTGACAGGGGCTCCTACAATGAGCAGTTCTTC.

The chain carries TRBV6-5 and TRBJ2-5; TRBD2 might be the D (6 bases). Trimming stripped 2 bases from V and 11 bases from J, with 21 bases between. This CDR3 has 15 amino acids. Germline loops: CDR1 MNHEY, CDR2 SVGAGI. CDR3 sequence reads: CASSYTKTGGYEQYF. The CDR3 nucleotides read TGTGCCAGCAGTTACACTAAGACTGGGGGGTATGAGCAGTACTTC.

The chain employs TRBV12-3 or TRBV12-4 and TRBJ1-1, with D unresolved. The CDR3 spans 14 residues. V was trimmed by 5 bases and J by 5 bases, leaving 15 bases between them. This chain's CDR3 is CASSLDRLGTEAFF. CDR3 nucleotide sequence: TGTGCCAGCAGTCTTGACCGCCTGGGGACTGAAGCTTTCTTT.

This clonotype was found a few times. This sequence joins TRBV4-2 and TRBJ2-6, with no clear D. Trimming left V 3 bases short and J 0 bases short, with 3 bases between. The germline gives CDR1 LGHNA, CDR2 YNFKEQ. This CDR3 has 14 residues. CDR3 DNA sequence: TGTGCCAGCAGCCACTCCTCTGGGGCCAACGTCCTGACTTTC. This encodes CASSHSSGANVLTF.

This clonotype has more than one count but fewer than ten. This chain connects TRBV5-1 to TRBJ2-3; TRBD2 matches at 9 bases. V was clipped by 5 bases and J by 0 bases; unmatched bases: 7. This CDR3 contains 16 residues. From germline, CDR1 is SGHRS and CDR2 YFSETQ. The CDR3 reads CASRLAGASSTDTQYF. The CDR3 region has the DNA TGCGCCAGCAGACTAGCGGGTGCGTCTAGCACAGATACGCAGTATTTT.

This clonotype turned up a few times. This chain links TRBV24-1 with TRBJ2-3, with no clear D. Deletions cut 2 bases from V and 1 base from J, with 15 bases between. The CDR3 is 17 residues long. The germline CDR1 and CDR2 sequences are KGHDR and SFDVKD. CDR3 sequence: CATSDSLYASGTDTQYF. The CDR3, as DNA: TGTGCCACCAGTGATTCCCTCTACGCCTCGGGCACAGATACGCAGTATTTT.

This clonotype has just one count. The chain uses TRBV7-2 and TRBJ2-3, with 7 bases fitting TRBD2. Germline CDR1 SGHTA, CDR2 FQGNSA. CDR3 size: 16 residues. J was trimmed by 3 bases and V by 8 bases; bases with no gene match: 14. The CDR3 sequence: CASRSMASGFTDTQYF. Written as DNA, the CDR3 is TGTGCCAGCCGCTCCATGGCTAGCGGTTTTACAGATACGCAGTATTTT.

The rearrangement joins TRBV5-1 to TRBJ1-2, with D unresolved. The length of the CDR3 is 13 residues. V was clipped by 4 bases and J by 11 bases, with 18 bases between them. CDR1 SGHRS and CDR2 YFSETQ come from the germline V gene. CDR3 amino acids: CASSPGQTGGYTF. CDR3 coding DNA: TGCGCCAGCAGCCCTGGTCAAACGGGAGGTTACACCTTC. Full variable domain (missing parts from reference TRBV5-1 and TRBJ1-2): KAGVTQTPRYLIKTRGQQVTLSCSPISGHRSVSWYQQTPGQGLQFLFEYFSETQRNKGNFPGRFSGRQFSNSRSEMNVSTLELGDSALYLCASSPGQTGGYTFGSGTRLTVV.

This chain joins TRBV10-3 and TRBJ2-3, with 7 bases matching TRBD2. Germline V gene sequence: CDR1 ENHRY, CDR2 SYGVKD. There are 14 residues in the CDR3. With V trimmed by 10 bases and J by 0 bases, 7 bases remained unmatched. The CDR3 DNA is TGTGCCACACGGCTAGCGGAGAGCACAGATACGCAGTATTTT. Translating it yields CATRLAESTDTQYF.

This clonotype has more than one count but fewer than ten. The chain links TRBV5-1 to TRBJ2-3; 8 bases fit TRBD1. V lost 4 bases and J lost 4; bases outside the gene matches: 8. The CDR3 is 15 residues long. Germline V gives CDR1 SGHRS, CDR2 YFSETQ. This CDR3 is CASSAWTGQSDTQYF. CDR3 nucleotide sequence: TGCGCCAGCAGCGCGTGGACAGGGCAGTCAGATACGCAGTATTTT.

This clonotype was counted a few times. The CDR3 nucleotides are TGTGCCAGCAGCTTAGCTTGGGGTCGCACAGATACGCAGTATTTT. Translation gives CASSLAWGRTDTQYF. The V call is TRBV7-2, the J call TRBJ2-3; D is undetermined. V dropped 0 bases and J dropped 1 base, with 8 bases sitting between them. This CDR3 is built from 15 residues. CDR1 and CDR2 from the germline V gene are SGHTA and FQGNSA.

This clonotype showed up just a few times. This CDR3 reads CASSRRQGTNYGYTF. As DNA, the CDR3 is TGTGCCAGCAGCCGTAGACAGGGCACTAACTATGGCTACACCTTC. V gene TRBV27 combines with J gene TRBJ1-2, with 7 bases fitting TRBD1. Germline CDR1 is MNHEY and CDR2 is SMNVEV (reference sequence). Unmatched junction bases numbered 7, after V lost 6 bases and J lost 0 bases. CDR3 length: 15 amino acids.

As regards this clonotype: A read error may account for a junction end that differs from germline. The chain combines TRBV15 with TRBJ2-5; D not certain. This CDR3 is 15 amino acids long. Looked up from germline, CDR1 is LNHNV and CDR2 is YYDKDF (reference sequence). The CDR3 region has the DNA TGTGCCGCCAGCAGAGAGAATGGCATCCAAGAGACCCAGTACTTC. This gives the protein CAASRENGIQETQYF.

The rearrangement joins TRBV11-2 to TRBJ2-1, with 9 nucleotides matching TRBD2. The CDR3 spans 15 residues. The V and J ends lost 5 bases and 4 bases, in that order; junction bases with no gene match: 6. Germline lookup yields CDR1 SGHAT and CDR2 FQNNGV. CDR3 residues: CASSRISGGYNEQFF. The DNA of the CDR3 is TGTGCCAGCAGCCGAATTAGCGGGGGATACAATGAGCAGTTCTTC.

This clonotype has only a few counts. This chain uses TRBV10-3 with TRBJ2-7; possible D gene TRBD1, 5 bases. The CDR3 runs 14 residues. Looked up from germline, CDR1 is ENHRY and CDR2 is SYGVKD. V gave up 3 bases and J gave up 5 bases, with 14 bases separating them. CDR3 loop: CAISDWARVHEQYF. In DNA form, the CDR3 reads TGTGCCATCAGTGATTGGGCCAGGGTACACGAGCAGTACTTC.

The gene calls are TRBV5-6 and TRBJ2-5, with D perhaps matching TRBD1 (5 bases). From germline, CDR1 is SGHDT and CDR2 YYEEEE. The length of the CDR3 is 15 residues. Trimming shortened V by 0 bases and J by 2 bases, and 11 bases separated the two germline ends. In DNA form, the CDR3 reads TGTGCCAGCAGCTTGGCAGGGAATGGGCAAGAGACCCAGTACTTC. As protein: CASSLAGNGQETQYF.